This record covers a single T cell receptor (beta chain). This CDR3 contains 15 residues. Trimming removed 2 bases from V and 7 bases from J, with 15 bases in between. The germline V gene encodes CDR1 SGHRS and CDR2 YFSETQ. This sample stems from a study of cytomegalovirus exposure and HLA in healthy donors. PCR involved 60 Vbeta and 13 Jbeta primers. TCRdb's copy holds only in-frame clones and misses some; the assay was immunoSEQ multiplex PCR. The table records 150,000 or so clones, around 70% of them present only once. The chain has TRBV5-1 and TRBJ1-4; possibly TRBD1 for D (5 bases). The sample comprised PBMCs. This TCR was sampled from a woman in her sixties or seventies in good health and CMV-seropositive. CDR3 sequence: CASSLRRGRSEKLFF. The DNA of the CDR3 is TGCGCCAGCAGCTTACGGCGGGGGAGATCTGAAAAACTGTTTTTT.